The clone carrying this T cell receptor beta chain was counted at least ten times. Its specificity is not known. Recruitment covered hyperthyroidism patients aged 18 to 65 whose new diagnosis was of under 2 months' duration. Enrollment excluded any patients with other autoimmune diseases, uncontrolled infections, pregnancy or lactation. The source of the PBMCs was 8 to 10 ml of fresh peripheral blood. This record belongs to a study of Graves' ophthalmopathy and Graves' hyperthyroidism. Investigators amplified TCR beta CDR3 regions from RNA transcripts. RT-PCR in the first round used HTBI primers; a second-round multiplex PCR followed. In TCRdb, the multiplex PCR reads were re-called with MiXCR into one record per CDR3 protein. The sample lists 500,000 to 700,000 distinct CDR3 sequences; about 20% were seen once. General study results and limits: Classification of ophthalmopathy versus stable hyperthyroidism by a 13-signature model yielded about 90% sensitivity and around 81% specificity.

The CDR3 length is 15 residues. CDR1 is MNHEY and CDR2 is SVGEGT in the germline V gene. V was shortened by 1 base and J by 2 bases, with 9 bases between the two germline ends. The V and J genes are TRBV6-2 or TRBV6-3 and TRBJ1-5; D gene uncertain. Specimen: peripheral blood. The sequence was collected from a woman aged 18-30 years with stable Graves' hyperthyroidism. Some clones in this sample may be carry-over from other donors' samples. The CDR3 sequence: CASSYYGYGNQPQHF. The CDR3 coding sequence is TGTGCCAGCAGTTACTATGGGTACGGCAATCAGCCCCAGCATTTT.